The 17 T cell receptor beta chains listed next were all sequenced from one sample in a study of graft-versus-host responses after intestinal transplantation (dated by TCRdb to 2020 to 2022). The sample's time point label, in plain terms: cells obtained before transplantation from donor or recipient. The method was the immunoSEQ multiplex PCR assay. Not all clones reach the TCRdb copy of this immuneACCESS table, which keeps in-frame sequences only. Checked studies attribute under half of the gap to unresolved V genes and leave the rest unexplained. For this sample the table gives over 100,000 clones, of which 90% to 95% were detected only once. Around 0.12% of the sample goes to the ten largest clones. These TCRs are of unknown antigen specificity. The sequencing used unstimulated CD4+ T cells sorted from spleen or lymph node cells, collected before intestinal transplant. The receptors were sampled from a human donor who received an intestinal transplant.

This clone was detected only once. This chain uses TRBV27 with TRBJ1-2; no clear D gene. Germline V gene lookup returns CDR1 MNHEY and CDR2 SMNVEV (reference sequence). The CDR3 runs to 15 residues. V shed 3 bases and J shed 8 bases, with 19 bases lying between them. CDR3 bases: TGTGCCAGCAGTTTTTTGATGGACGGCCAAGGAGGCTACACCTTC. Its translation is CASSFLMDGQGGYTF.

The chain carries TRBV28 and TRBJ2-2, with D uncertain. The germline gives CDR1 MDHEN, CDR2 SYDVKM. There are 14 residues in the CDR3. Trimming removed 6 bases at V and 5 bases at J, with 13 bases between. The CDR3 DNA sequence: TGTGCCAGCAGCCAACTTCACCGAACCGGGGAGCTGTTTTTT. It translates to CASSQLHRTGELFF.

The chain employs TRBV5-1 and TRBJ1-1, with D possibly being TRBD1 (5 bases). Germline assignment: CDR1 SGHRS and CDR2 YFSETQ. The CDR3 sequence is 13 residues long. V gave up 0 bases and J gave up 7 bases, with 10 bases separating them. The CDR3 loop reads CASSLDPGREAFF. The CDR3, as DNA: TGCGCCAGCAGCTTGGATCCAGGGCGTGAAGCTTTCTTT.

The chain couples TRBV5-1 to TRBJ2-7; no reliable D call. CDR1 SGHRS and CDR2 YFSETQ come from the germline V gene. The CDR3 runs 14 residues. Trimming shortened V by 0 bases and J by 9 bases, and 16 bases separated the two germline ends. CDR3 nucleotide sequence: TGCGCCAGCAGCTTGGGTGCCGAAAGGGTAAGGCAGTACTTC. It codes for CASSLGAERVRQYF.

This chain uses TRBV5-1 with TRBJ1-5, with a possible D match to TRBD1 (5 bases). CDR3 size: 16 residues. The V end lost 4 bases, the J end lost 3 bases, and 17 bases lay between the germline ends. Germline CDR1 is SGHRS and CDR2 is YFSETQ. CDR3 in amino acids: CASSPGGPTSNQPQHF. CDR3 coding DNA: TGCGCCAGCAGCCCGGGGGGTCCTACCTCCAATCAGCCCCAGCATTTT.

V gene TRBV18 combines with J gene TRBJ1-5; D not resolved. The V gene lost 3 bases and the J gene lost 3 bases, with 0 bases spanning the gap. This CDR3 spans 11 amino acids. The germline gives CDR1 KGHSH, CDR2 LQKENI. CDR3 sequence: CASSPNQPQHF. CDR3 DNA: TGTGCCAGCTCACCCAATCAGCCCCAGCATTTT.

The chain joins TRBV2 to TRBJ1-4; no clear D gene. The CDR3 sequence is 12 residues long. Trimming pared 3 bases from V and 10 bases from J, leaving 9 bases between. Per germline, CDR1 SNHLY and CDR2 FYNNEI. The CDR3 DNA follows: TGTGCCAGCAGTGATCCGGGGAGAAAACTGTTTTTT. It translates to CASSDPGRKLFF.

This chain links TRBV28 with TRBJ2-3; no clear D gene. Germline CDR1 reads MDHEN; CDR2 reads SYDVKM. The V and J ends lost 2 bases and 3 bases respectively, with 3 bases between them. This CDR3 contains 12 residues. CDR3: CASSLITDTQYF. In nucleotides, the CDR3 is TGTGCCAGCAGTTTAATAACAGATACGCAGTATTTT. The complete variable domain, with remaining parts taken from reference TRBV28 and TRBJ2-3, reads DVKVTQSSRYLVKRTGEKVFLECVQDMDHENMFWYRQDPGLGLRLIYFSYDVKMKEKGDIPEGYSVSREKKERFSLILESASTNQTSMYLCASSLITDTQYFGPGTRLTVL.

The chain combines TRBV28 with TRBJ2-5; possible D gene TRBD1, 5 bases. V was pared by 6 bases and J by 5 bases, with 13 bases between. CDR3 size: 13 residues. The germline V gene encodes CDR1 MDHEN and CDR2 SYDVKM. The chain's CDR3 is CASSQARVETQYF. CDR3 in DNA: TGTGCCAGCAGCCAGGCCAGGGTCGAGACCCAGTACTTC.

The chain has TRBV7-2 and TRBJ2-3; TRBD2 agrees at 11 bases. The junction had 9 bases not matched to a gene; V was cut back by 5 bases and J by 2 bases. The CDR3 totals 17 residues. Looked up from germline, CDR1 is SGHTA and CDR2 is FQGNSA. CDR3 DNA sequence: TGTGCCAGCAGCAAACTAGCGGGAGTCGTGCCCACAGATACGCAGTATTTT. Translated: CASSKLAGVVPTDTQYF.

The chain recombines TRBV9 with TRBJ1-2, with TRBD1 identical over 10 bases. Losses at the gene ends were 4 bases for V and 11 bases for J; bases not matched to a gene: 17. There are 16 residues in the CDR3. Germline-derived CDR1 and CDR2 are SGDLS and YYNGEE. The CDR3 DNA is TGTGCCAGCAGCCCCCGGACAGGGGGGCGAAGTTTTGGGTACACCTTC. Translation gives CASSPRTGGRSFGYTF.

The genes are TRBV2 and TRBJ1-5; D may be TRBD1 (6 bases). The CDR3 is 13 amino acids. Trimming pared 8 bases from V and 5 bases from J, leaving 13 bases between. In germline, CDR1 is SNHLY, CDR2 FYNNEI. The CDR3 nucleotides are TGTGCCAGCGGGAAACAGGGAGATCAGCCCCAGCATTTT. The encoded protein is CASGKQGDQPQHF. Based on the CDR3 plus reference TRBV2 and TRBJ1-5, the full variable domain is EPEVTQTPSHQVTQMGQEVILRCVPISNHLYFYWYRQILGQKVEFLVSFYNNEISEKSEIFDDQFSVERPDGSNFTLKIRSTKLEDSAMYFCASGKQGDQPQHFGDGTRLSIL.

J is TRBJ2-1 and V is TRBV7-2; D is undetermined. This CDR3 region has 17 residues. The V and J ends lost 4 bases and 0 bases respectively, with 16 bases between them. Per germline, CDR1 SGHTA and CDR2 FQGNSA. CDR3 sequence (DNA): TGTGCCAGCAGCTCAAGACCCCTCCCTGGCTCCTACAATGAGCAGTTCTTC. Amino acid sequence: CASSSRPLPGSYNEQFF.

The chain carries TRBV18 and TRBJ2-2, with D hard to call. The CDR3 totals 14 residues. Germline V lookup: CDR1 KGHSH, CDR2 LQKENI. V was pared by 2 bases and J by 7 bases, with 11 bases between. In DNA, the CDR3 is TGTGCCAGCTCACCAACCGGAATGGACGGGGAGCTGTTTTTT. It encodes CASSPTGMDGELFF.

CDR3 sequence (DNA): TGTGCCACCAGCAGAGATAGATACCTTCAGGGAAACACCATATATTTT. Protein: CATSRDRYLQGNTIYF. The gene calls are TRBV15 and TRBJ1-3, with no clear D. The CDR3 length is 16 residues. In germline, CDR1 is LNHNV, CDR2 YYDKDF (reference sequence). Trimming removed 0 bases at V and 4 bases at J, with 13 bases between.

The V and J genes are TRBV30 and TRBJ1-2; D call uncertain. Germline values: CDR1 GTSNPN, CDR2 SVGIG (reference sequence). V was clipped by 1 base and J by 4 bases, with 16 bases between them. The CDR3 spans 15 residues. DNA of the CDR3: TGTGCCTGGAGTGGCCGGGATCCAACCTCCTATGGCTACACCTTC. Translating it yields CAWSGRDPTSYGYTF.

This chain connects TRBV16 to TRBJ2-1; D is unclear. The CDR3 extends over 13 amino acids. Germline V gene sequence: CDR1 KGHSY, CDR2 FQNENV. Trimming cost V 7 bases and J 4 bases, with 11 bases left between them. CDR3 protein: CASTAIVYNEQFF. DNA for the CDR3: TGTGCCAGCACCGCCATCGTGTACAATGAGCAGTTCTTC.